The entry below gives a single T cell receptor (beta chain) sequence along with its context. Sequencing libraries for TCR beta were prepared with iRepertoire HTBI primers and Arm-PCR of CDR3 regions. TCRdb reprocessed the multiplex PCR reads with MiXCR, giving one entry per CDR3 protein. Of around 450,000 distinct CDR3 sequences listed, roughly 21% are singletons. Time point denoted: persistent/refractory GD, antithyroid drugs over 5 years with positive TRAb. TCR sequences were obtained from RNA taken from PBMCs. Patients came from an endocrinology department in Xi'an, China. This sample was taken from a study of regulatory T cells in long-lasting Graves disease. The material sequenced was peripheral blood mononuclear cells (PBMCs), taken when the disease was refractory, from a patient treated with antithyroid drugs. The receptor's source is a female donor with Graves disease.

The CDR3 protein is CASSQGGIYTQYF. In nucleotides, the CDR3 is TGTGCCAGCAGCCAGGGGGGGATCTATACGCAGTATTTT. V usage is TRBV3-1 and J usage is TRBJ2-3; 7 nucleotides agree with TRBD2. The CDR3 spans 13 residues. Per the germline V gene, CDR1 is LGHDT and CDR2 is YNNKEL (reference sequence). Trimming took 3 bases from V and 7 from J; bases not matched to a gene: 4.